This T cell receptor beta chain was retrieved from a study of T-cell memory formation after mild COVID-19 (dated by TCRdb to the early 2020s). For the wider study: TCR sequence clusters from the two donors were largely donor specific. In two donors, T-cell clones that expanded and contracted after mild COVID-19 were tracked by sequencing TCRalpha and TCRbeta repertoires over time. The cohort was made up of two young adult volunteers, one female and one male, who were previously healthy. Results the study describes overall, beyond this receptor: Clones contracting from day 15 to 85 had balanced CD4/CD8 phenotypes, while a second wave expanding from day 15 to 37 was biased towards CD4+. Only two mild cases were covered in the study, and larger cohorts including severe cases with pre-infection samples were considered necessary. The detection of some responding clones in pre-infection memory suggests that pre-existing cross-reactive memory T cells joined the SARS-CoV-2 response. SARS-CoV-2 specificity of the second-wave clones peaking on day 37 was not confirmed. Contracting CD4+ clones turned up mainly in the CM and EM memory subsets, whereas EMRA was where CD8+ clones were enriched.

Sequencing was performed on an Illumina NovaSeq 6000. TCRalpha and TCRbeta cDNA libraries were constructed by 5'RACE with constant-segment primers, with sample barcodes and unique molecular identifiers being introduced. Trizol reagent was used to extract RNA from every sample. Libraries were amplified in two PCR steps, with a second sample barcode and Illumina TruSeq adapters added in the second step. Libraries were sequenced on an Illumina NovaSeq with 2 x 150 bp paired-end reads. The original methods were these. Demultiplexing of reads and collapsing into UMI-guided consensus sequences were performed with migec v1.2.7. Using mixcr v2.1.11, UMI consensuses were aligned to TRA and TRB V and J templates and then assembled into clonotypes. A clonotype was counted as expanded or contracted only if both edgeR and NoisET called the change significant, with noise models trained on biological replicates. For edgeR calls, the cutoffs were a false discovery rate-adjusted p below 0.01 and a log2 fold-change threshold of 1. PCA with hierarchical clustering of max-normalized trajectories of the 1000 most abundant clonotypes was used as exploratory dynamics analysis. The CD4 or CD8 phenotype of responding clones was assigned using the separately sequenced CD4+ and CD8+ repertoires. TCRdb reran the public reads through fastp at Q25 and MiXCR, keeping productive beta chains. Every CDR3 protein is listed once, alongside the most common genes and DNA of its rows. TCRdb's processing, not the authors' own work, is the source of the V and J calls. For this sample there are approximately 500,000 distinct CDR3 sequences; 25% appear just once. The ten largest make up approximately 12% of the sample.

Details on this clonotype: Its antigen is currently not known. Base qualities are missing; no much larger clone stands one base away.

PBMCs were isolated by Ficoll-Paque density gradient centrifugation. At the junction V is shortened by 3 bases and J by 0 bases; bases outside the gene matches: 3. As encoded in the germline V gene (reference sequence), CDR1 is SGHNT while CDR2 is YYREEE. CDR3 length: 15 amino acids, cysteine to phenylalanine. Solely the CDR3 DNA is kept, with 45 bases framed from the first base. The sequenced material came from PBMCs or a T cell subset sorted from them (not recorded which). The receptor comes from an adult woman who had mild COVID-19 (a few samples of this study predate the infection). The sample titles of this study are shuffled in the database, so cell type and time point are left out; the donor was told from shared clones. The chain was built from TRBV5-4 and TRBJ1-1, with 9 central nucleotides matching TRBD1. At the DNA level, the sequence is TGTGCCAGCAGCTCCCGGGACAGGGTGAACACTGAAGCTTTCTTT. This yields the protein CASSSRDRVNTEAFF. This CDR3, with the reference TRBV5-4 and TRBJ1-1 proteins standing in past its ends, gives the full variable domain ETGVTQSPTHLIKTRGQQVTLRCSSQSGHNTVSWYQQALGQGPQFIFQYYREEENGRGNFPPRFSGLQFPNYSSELNVNALELDDSALYLCASSSRDRVNTEAFFGQGTRLTVV.